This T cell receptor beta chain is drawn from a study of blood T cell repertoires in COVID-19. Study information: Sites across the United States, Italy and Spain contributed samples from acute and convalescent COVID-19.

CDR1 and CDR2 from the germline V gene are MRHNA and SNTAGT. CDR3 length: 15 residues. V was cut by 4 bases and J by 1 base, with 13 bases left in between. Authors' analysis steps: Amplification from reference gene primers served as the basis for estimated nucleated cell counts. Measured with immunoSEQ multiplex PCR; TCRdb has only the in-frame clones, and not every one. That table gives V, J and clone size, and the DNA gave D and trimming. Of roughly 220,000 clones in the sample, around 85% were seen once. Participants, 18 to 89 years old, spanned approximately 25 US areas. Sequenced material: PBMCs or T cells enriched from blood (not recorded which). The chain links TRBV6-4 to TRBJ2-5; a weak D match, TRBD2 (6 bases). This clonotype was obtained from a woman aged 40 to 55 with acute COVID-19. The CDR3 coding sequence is TGTGCCAGCAGTGTTTCGCGGGGCCCCCAAGAGACCCAGTACTTC. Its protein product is CASSVSRGPQETQYF.